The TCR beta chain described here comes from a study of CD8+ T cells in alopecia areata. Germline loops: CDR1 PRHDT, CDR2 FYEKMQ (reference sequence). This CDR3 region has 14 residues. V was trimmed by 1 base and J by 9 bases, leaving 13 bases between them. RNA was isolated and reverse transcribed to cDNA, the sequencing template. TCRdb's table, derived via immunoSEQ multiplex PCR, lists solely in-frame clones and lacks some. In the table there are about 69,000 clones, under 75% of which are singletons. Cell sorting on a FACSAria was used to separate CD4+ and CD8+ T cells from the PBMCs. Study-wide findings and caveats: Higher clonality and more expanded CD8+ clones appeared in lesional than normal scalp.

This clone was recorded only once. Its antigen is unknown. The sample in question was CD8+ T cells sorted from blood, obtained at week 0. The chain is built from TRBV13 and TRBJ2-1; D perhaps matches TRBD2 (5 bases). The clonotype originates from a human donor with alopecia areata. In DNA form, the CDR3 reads TGTGCCAGCAGCTTAGCCCTGATAGAGGGTGAGCAGTTCTTC. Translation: CASSLALIEGEQFF.